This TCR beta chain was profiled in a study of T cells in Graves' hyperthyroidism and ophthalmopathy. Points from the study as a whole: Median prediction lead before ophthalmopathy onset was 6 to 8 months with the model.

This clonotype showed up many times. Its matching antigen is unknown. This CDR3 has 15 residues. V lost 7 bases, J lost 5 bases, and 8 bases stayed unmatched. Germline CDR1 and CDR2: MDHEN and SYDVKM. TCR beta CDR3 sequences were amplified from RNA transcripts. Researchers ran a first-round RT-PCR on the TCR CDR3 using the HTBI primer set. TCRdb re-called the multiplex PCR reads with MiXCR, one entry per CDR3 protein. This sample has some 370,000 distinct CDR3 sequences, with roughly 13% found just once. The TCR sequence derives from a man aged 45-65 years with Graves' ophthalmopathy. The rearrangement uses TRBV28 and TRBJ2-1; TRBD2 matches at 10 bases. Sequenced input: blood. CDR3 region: CASTPLAGAHNEQFF. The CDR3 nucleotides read TGTGCCAGCACCCCCCTAGCGGGAGCCCACAATGAGCAGTTCTTC.